This entry features one T cell receptor beta chain sequence. The antigen is unknown. The protocol attached unique molecular identifiers to individual cDNA molecules. TCRdb re-called the 5' RACE reads with MiXCR, one entry per CDR3 protein. This sample has 20,000 to 30,000 distinct CDR3 sequences, with around 6% found just once. The entry originates in a study of early T cells in non-severe SARS-CoV-2 infection. Study background: With bulk RNA from unsorted whole blood as input, sequencing yielded unpaired chains. Study observations and caveats: There was a bias toward anti-spike CD8 responses in VDJdb matching, which missed private and CD4 specificities.

The sequenced sample consisted of whole blood. The receptor comes from an adult who was a healthcare worker with PCR-confirmed SARS-CoV-2 infection or an uninfected control (not recorded which).

CDR3 nucleotide sequence: TGCGCCAGCAGCTGGGGACTAGTTGATGAGCAGTTCTTC. It translates to CASSWGLVDEQFF. The chain couples TRBV5-1 to TRBJ2-1; the match to TRBD2 covers 8 bases. Losses at the gene ends were 3 bases for V and 8 bases for J; bases not matched to a gene: 4. Germline V gene sequence: CDR1 SGHRS, CDR2 YFSETQ. The CDR3 consists of 13 residues.